This section outlines one T cell receptor beta chain sequence together with its context. The CDR3 is 14 amino acids. The germline V gene has CDR1 MNHEY and CDR2 SVGEGT. The V gene lost 2 bases and the J gene lost 7 bases, with 12 bases spanning the gap. Clones were sequenced by immunoSEQ multiplex PCR, and TCRdb holds only the in-frame ones, with some missing. The sample carries about 340,000 clones, around four fifths recorded once. The data were obtained in a study of blood T cell repertoires in COVID-19. The chain joins TRBV6-2 or TRBV6-3 to TRBJ1-5, with D hard to call. The sample consisted of peripheral blood. This clonotype originated in a man under 40 with active or convalescent COVID-19. CDR3 nucleotide sequence: TGTGCCAGCAGTTACGGCAACCGGGGACAGCCCCAGCATTTT. Its protein product is CASSYGNRGQPQHF.